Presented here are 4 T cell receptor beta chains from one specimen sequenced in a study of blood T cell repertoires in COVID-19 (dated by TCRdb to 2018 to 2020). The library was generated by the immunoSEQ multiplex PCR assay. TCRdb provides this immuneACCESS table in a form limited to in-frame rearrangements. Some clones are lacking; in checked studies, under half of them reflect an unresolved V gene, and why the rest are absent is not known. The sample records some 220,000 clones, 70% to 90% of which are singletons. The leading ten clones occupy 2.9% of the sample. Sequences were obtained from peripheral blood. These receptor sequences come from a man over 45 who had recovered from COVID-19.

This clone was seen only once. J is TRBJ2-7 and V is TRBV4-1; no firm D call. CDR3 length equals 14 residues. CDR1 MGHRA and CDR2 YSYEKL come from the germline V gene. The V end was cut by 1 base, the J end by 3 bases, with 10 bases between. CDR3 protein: CASSQGHRYYEQYF. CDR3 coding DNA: TGCGCCAGCAGCCAAGGGCACAGATACTACGAGCAGTACTTC.

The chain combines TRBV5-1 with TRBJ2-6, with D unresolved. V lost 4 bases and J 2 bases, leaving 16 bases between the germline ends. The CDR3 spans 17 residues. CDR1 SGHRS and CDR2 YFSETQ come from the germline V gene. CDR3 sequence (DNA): TGCGCCAGCAGCCCCGGCCACCCGGCGGCTGGGGCCAACGTCCTGACTTTC. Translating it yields CASSPGHPAAGANVLTF.

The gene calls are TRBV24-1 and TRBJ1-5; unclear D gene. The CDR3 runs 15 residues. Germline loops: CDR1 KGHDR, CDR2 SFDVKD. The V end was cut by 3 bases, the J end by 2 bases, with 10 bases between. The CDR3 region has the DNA TGTGCCACCAGTGATCACCGCTCGGGCAATCAGCCCCAGCATTTT. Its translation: CATSDHRSGNQPQHF.

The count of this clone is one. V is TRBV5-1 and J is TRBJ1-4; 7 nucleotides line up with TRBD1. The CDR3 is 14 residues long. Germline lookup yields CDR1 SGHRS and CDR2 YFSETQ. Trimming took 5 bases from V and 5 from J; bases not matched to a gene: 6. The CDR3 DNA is TGCGCCAGCAGGGCCGGGACAGCCAATGAAAAACTGTTTTTT. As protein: CASRAGTANEKLFF.